The 6 T cell receptor beta chains below come from one sample, sequenced in a study of shared clonotypes between healthy human individuals. TCRdb's table, derived via immunoSEQ multiplex PCR, lists solely in-frame clones and lacks some. Of around 2.1 million clones listed, nearly 97% were seen once; the top ten hold more than 0.1%. Sequencing used naive CD4+ T cells sorted from blood. Stated subset: CD45RA+ positively selected. The receptor source for this set is a man between 18 and 35 years old in good health.

This rearrangement joins TRBV19 to TRBJ1-6; 7 bases fit TRBD1. V was pared by 7 bases and J by 10 bases, with 13 bases of the junction left unmatched. The CDR3 totals 15 residues. CDR1 is LNHDA, CDR2 SQIVND, per germline (reference sequence). Here the CDR3 reads CASTVEGQRGSPLHF. In DNA form, the CDR3 reads TGTGCCAGTACCGTCGAGGGACAGCGTGGATCACCCCTCCACTTT.

The CDR3 loop is CASTRSRDSSYEQYF. CDR3 in DNA: TGTGCCAGTACCAGGTCCCGGGACAGTTCCTACGAGCAGTACTTC. J is TRBJ2-7 and V is TRBV19; 7 nucleotides align to TRBD1. Trimming took 7 bases from V and 1 from J; bases not matched to a gene: 10. CDR3 length: 15 amino acids. Germline CDR1 is LNHDA and CDR2 is SQIVND (reference sequence).

CDR3 loop: CASSQVGREVIGKNIQYF. The CDR3 DNA reads as TGCGCCAGCAGCCAAGTAGGCCGAGAGGTCATCGGCAAAAACATTCAGTACTTC. The chain has TRBV4-3 and TRBJ2-4; D is undetermined. Trimming removed 1 base from V and 3 bases from J, with 19 bases in between. This CDR3 has 18 residues. Germline assignment: CDR1 LGHNA and CDR2 YSLEER.

V is TRBV28 and J is TRBJ2-3; 11 bases line up with TRBD1. Trimming cost V 5 bases and J 0 bases; bases outside gene matches: 10. This CDR3 spans 18 amino acids. The germline V gene has CDR1 MDHEN and CDR2 SYDVKM. The CDR3 is CASSVYGTGGSSTDTQYF. The DNA of the CDR3 is TGTGCCAGCAGTGTCTACGGGACAGGGGGTTCAAGCACAGATACGCAGTATTTT.

The chain recombines TRBV5-6 with TRBJ1-1, with D maybe TRBD1 (6 bases). Germline V gene data show CDR1 as SGHDT and CDR2 as YYEEEE. V lost 3 bases and J 5 bases, leaving 20 bases between the germline ends. This CDR3 spans 16 amino acids. In nucleotides, the CDR3 is TGTGCCAGCAGCTCAACAGGGTTCGGGTCTGCAACTGAAGCTTTCTTT. Translated, it gives CASSSTGFGSATEAFF.

V usage is TRBV27 and J usage is TRBJ2-4; 7 bases agree with TRBD2. The CDR3 consists of 13 residues. Losses at the gene ends were 11 bases for V and 9 bases for J; bases not matched to a gene: 13. CDR1 is MNHEY, CDR2 SMNVEV, per germline (reference sequence). CDR3 in amino acids: CACQGAGNGIQYF. The CDR3 DNA reads as TGTGCCTGCCAGGGAGCGGGAAACGGCATTCAGTACTTC.